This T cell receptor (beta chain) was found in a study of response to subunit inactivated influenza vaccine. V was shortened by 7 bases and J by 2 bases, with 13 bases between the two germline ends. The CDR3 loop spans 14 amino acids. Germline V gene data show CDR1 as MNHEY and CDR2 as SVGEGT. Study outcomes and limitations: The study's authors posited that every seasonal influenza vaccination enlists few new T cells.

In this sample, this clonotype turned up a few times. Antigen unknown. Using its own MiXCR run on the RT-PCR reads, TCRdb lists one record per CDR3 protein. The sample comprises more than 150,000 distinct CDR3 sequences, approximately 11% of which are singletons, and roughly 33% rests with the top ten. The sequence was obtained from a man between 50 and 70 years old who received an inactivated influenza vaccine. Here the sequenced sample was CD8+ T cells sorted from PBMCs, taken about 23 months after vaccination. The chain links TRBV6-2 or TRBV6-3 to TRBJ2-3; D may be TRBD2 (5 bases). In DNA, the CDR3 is TGTGCCAGCACCACGGGGAGATACACAGATACGCAGTATTTT. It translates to CASTTGRYTDTQYF.